This TCR beta chain was recovered during a study of blood T cells in healthy people across ages. Study-wide results and caveats: Diversity figures based on one million T cells were deemed too low. Expanded clonotype shifts may have been confounded, as the donors had an unknown CMV status.

The CDR3 is 14 amino acids. Looked up from germline, CDR1 is MNHEY and CDR2 is SMNVEV (reference sequence). V lost 1 base and J lost 3, with 10 bases in between. In the case of this clonotype: Its target is unknown.

A second roughly 6 to 12 cycle PCR used barcoded and J-beta primers. Each cDNA molecule carried a tag from a template-switch adaptor that contained 12 random nucleotides. TCRdb used MiXCR to reprocess the 5' RACE reads, holding one entry per CDR3 protein. Of about 680,000 distinct CDR3 sequences in the sample, 49% were seen once. Each donor supplied about 9.6 milliliters of peripheral blood. This rearrangement joins TRBV27 to TRBJ2-7, with D perhaps TRBD2 (6 bases). The clonotype comes from a woman aged 60-75 years in good health. Sequenced material: blood. The CDR3 sequence is CASSLYGRGYEQYF. In DNA form, the CDR3 reads TGTGCCAGCAGTTTATACGGGAGAGGCTACGAGCAGTACTTC.